This is a list of T cell receptor beta chains from one sample in a study of cytomegalovirus exposure and HLA in healthy donors. Clones were read by immunoSEQ multiplex PCR, and TCRdb kept only the in-frame ones, dropping some. This table holds approximately 130,000 clones, approximately 87% found once. Sequenced material: PBMCs. The receptor set was obtained from a woman in her 30s in good health and CMV-seronegative. Each CDR3 is given with its conserved first and last residue.

TRBV11-3	TRBJ1-2	CASSLDSPGASNYGYTF
TRBV28	TRBJ2-5	CASSLKDWGLQETQYF
TRBV28	TRBJ1-2	CASSPGNYGYTF
TRBV28	TRBJ2-1	CASSTTSGSTYNEQFF
TRBV5-4	TRBJ1-2	CASSLATGSGDGYTF
TRBV4-3	TRBJ2-3	CASSQDIVLAGGPLDTQYF
TRBV5-5	TRBJ1-2	CASGRRTGSRANYGYTF
TRBV10-2	TRBJ2-5	CASSEPTRRTQYF
TRBV19	TRBJ2-5	CASSLGGLAGDELQETQYF
TRBV27	TRBJ2-7	CASSFRPSGYEQYF
TRBV2	TRBJ1-2	CASSETDRGSPSGGSNYGYTF
TRBV7-2	TRBJ2-5	CASSPSVEETQYF
TRBV19	TRBJ2-2	CASSTGQGAWGELFF
TRBV9	TRBJ2-1	CASSVGSGGGRNNEQFF
TRBV10-3	TRBJ2-2	CAIARDRDTGELFF
TRBV7-8	TRBJ2-1	CASSWTPISGGAQEQFF
TRBV21-1	TRBJ1-4	CASSRGETSTNEKLFF
TRBV10-3	TRBJ2-2	CAISPALGRDSGNTGELFF
TRBV11-2	TRBJ2-2	CASSSRPSAGPNTGELFF
TRBV13	TRBJ1-1	CASSLDQTLEGAFF
TRBV25-1	TRBJ1-2	CASSRQGSNGYTF
TRBV4-3	TRBJ1-2	CASSQDWRGSDYGYTF
TRBV11-3	TRBJ2-7	CASSPGQASYEQYF
TRBV18	TRBJ1-1	CASSPYKEWGAEAFF
TRBV7-2	TRBJ2-7	CASSSPGQVAYEQYF
TRBV21-1	TRBJ1-5	CASSKFVINSNQPQHF
TRBV9	TRBJ1-2	CASSVDASGGHFYGYTF
TRBV12-5	TRBJ2-2	CASGLVLEGRSPPNTGELFF